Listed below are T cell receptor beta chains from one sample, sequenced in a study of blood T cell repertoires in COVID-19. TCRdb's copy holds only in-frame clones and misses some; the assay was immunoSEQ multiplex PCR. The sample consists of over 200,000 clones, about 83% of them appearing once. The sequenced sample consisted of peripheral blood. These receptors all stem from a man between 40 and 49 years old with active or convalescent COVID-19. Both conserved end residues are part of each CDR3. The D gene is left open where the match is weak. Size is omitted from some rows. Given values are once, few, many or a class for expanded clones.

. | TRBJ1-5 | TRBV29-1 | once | CSVLAGSNQPQHF | TGCAGCGTCCTGGCAGGGAGCAATCAGCCCCAGCATTTT
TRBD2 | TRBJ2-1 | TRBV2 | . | CASTLSGGRSNEQFF | TGTGCCAGCACCCTGTCGGGGGGGCGGTCGAATGAGCAGTTCTTC
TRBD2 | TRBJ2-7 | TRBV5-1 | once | CASSLLAGGREQYF | TGCGCCAGCAGCTTACTAGCGGGAGGACGGGAGCAGTACTTC
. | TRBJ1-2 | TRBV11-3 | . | CASSLGTGLNYGYTF | TGTGCCAGCAGCTTAGGTACAGGTCTCAACTATGGCTACACCTTC
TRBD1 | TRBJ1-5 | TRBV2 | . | CASRVEGAQPQHF | TGTGCCAGCAGGGTGGAGGGGGCACAGCCCCAGCATTTT
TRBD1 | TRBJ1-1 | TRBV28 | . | CASSLVSGTGLNTEAFF | TGTGCCAGCAGTTTAGTCTCGGGGACAGGACTGAACACTGAAGCTTTCTTT
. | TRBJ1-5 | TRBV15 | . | CATSRVRGGIHQPQHF | TGTGCCACCAGCAGAGTAAGGGGGGGGATTCATCAGCCCCAGCATTTT
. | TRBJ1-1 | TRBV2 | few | CASSNQGYTEAFF | TGTGCCAGCAGTAATCAGGGGTACACTGAAGCTTTCTTT
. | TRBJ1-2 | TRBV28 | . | CATYRNRNYGYTF | TGTGCCACCTACCGAAACAGGAACTATGGCTACACCTTC
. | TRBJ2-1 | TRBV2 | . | CASSQRAGGYNEQFF | TGTGCCAGCAGCCAAAGGGCAGGGGGGTACAATGAGCAGTTCTTC
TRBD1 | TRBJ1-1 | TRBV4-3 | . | CASSQRTGGTEAFF | TGCGCCAGCAGCCAGCGGACAGGGGGCACTGAAGCTTTCTTT
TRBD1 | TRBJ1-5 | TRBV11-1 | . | CASSLTGDGQPQHF | TGTGCCAGCAGCTTGACAGGGGACGGACAGCCCCAGCATTTT
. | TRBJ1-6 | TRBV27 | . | CASGNRASSPLHF | TGTGCCAGCGGGAACAGGGCGAGTTCACCCCTCCACTTT
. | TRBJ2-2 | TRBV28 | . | CAGRDFNTGELFF | TGTGCCGGCCGGGATTTTAACACCGGGGAGCTGTTTTTT
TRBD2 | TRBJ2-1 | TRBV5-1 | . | CASSLVSGLAGVDEQFF | TGCGCCAGCAGCTTGGTGTCCGGACTAGCGGGAGTGGATGAGCAGTTCTTC
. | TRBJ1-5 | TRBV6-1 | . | CASSEAPRGNQPQHF | TGTGCCAGCAGTGAAGCCCCCAGGGGCAATCAGCCCCAGCATTTT
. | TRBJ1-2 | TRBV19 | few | CAIHSGRGFGYTF | TGTGCCATACATTCGGGGAGGGGATTTGGCTACACCTTC
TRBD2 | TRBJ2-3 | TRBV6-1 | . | CASSEALPTVISGRGTQYF | TGTGCCAGCAGTGAAGCACTACCGACTGTGATTAGCGGGAGGGGTACGCAGTATTTT
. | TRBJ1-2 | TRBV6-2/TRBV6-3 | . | CASSGQGNYGYTF | TGTGCCAGCAGTGGGCAGGGGAACTATGGCTACACCTTC
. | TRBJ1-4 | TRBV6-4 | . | CASLRVANEKLFF | TGTGCCAGCCTCAGGGTGGCTAATGAAAAACTGTTTTTT
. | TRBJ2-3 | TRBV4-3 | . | CASSQAFSGGHPDTQYF | TGCGCCAGCAGCCAAGCCTTCTCGGGGGGCCACCCAGATACGCAGTATTTT
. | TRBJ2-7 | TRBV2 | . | CASRQDTNYEQYF | TGTGCCAGCAGGCAGGACACGAACTACGAGCAGTACTTC
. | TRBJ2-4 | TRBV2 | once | CASRGALNIQYF | TGTGCCAGCAGGGGCGCCCTCAACATTCAGTACTTC
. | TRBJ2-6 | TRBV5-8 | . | CASSSTGTSNSRANVLTF | TGTGCCAGCAGCTCAACAGGAACTTCCAACTCTAGGGCCAACGTCCTGACTTTC
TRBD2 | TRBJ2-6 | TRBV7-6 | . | CASSLVPSGRAGANVLTF | TGTGCCAGCAGCTTAGTTCCTAGCGGGAGGGCGGGGGCCAACGTCCTGACTTTC
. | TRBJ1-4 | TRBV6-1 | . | CASSEMNGGRSEKLFF | TGTGCCAGCAGTGAAATGAACGGGGGGCGTTCTGAAAAACTGTTTTTT
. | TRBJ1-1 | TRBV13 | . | CASSALGQGDTEAFF | TGTGCCAGCAGCGCCCTTGGGCAGGGTGACACTGAAGCTTTCTTT
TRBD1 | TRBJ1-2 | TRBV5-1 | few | CASRYDRGRSYGYTF | TGCGCCAGCAGATATGACAGGGGGCGCAGCTATGGCTACACCTTC
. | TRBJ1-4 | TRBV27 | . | CASSGHTNEKLFF | TGTGCCAGCAGTGGACATACTAATGAAAAACTGTTTTTT
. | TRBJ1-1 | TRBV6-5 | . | CASSYFRGEAFF | TGTGCCAGCAGTTACTTCAGGGGTGAGGCTTTCTTT
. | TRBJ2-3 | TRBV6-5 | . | CASRRLSTDTQYF | TGTGCCAGCAGAAGACTGAGCACAGATACGCAGTATTTT
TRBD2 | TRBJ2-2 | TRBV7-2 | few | CASSLQAGLAEAGELFF | TGTGCCAGCAGCTTGCAGGCCGGACTAGCTGAGGCCGGGGAGCTGTTTTTT
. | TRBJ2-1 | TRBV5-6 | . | CASSRPWELPYNEQFF | TGTGCCAGCAGCCGACCGTGGGAGTTGCCCTACAATGAGCAGTTCTTC
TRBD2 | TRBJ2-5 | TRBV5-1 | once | CASSSGLAGAQETQYF | TGCGCCAGCAGTTCAGGGCTAGCGGGAGCCCAAGAGACCCAGTACTTC
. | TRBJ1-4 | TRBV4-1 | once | CASSQAEAPVSQKLFF | TGCGCCAGCAGCCAAGCTGAAGCCCCGGTTTCCCAAAAACTGTTTTTT
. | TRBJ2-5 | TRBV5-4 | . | CASRSGTTGETQYF | TGTGCCAGCAGATCCGGGACAACGGGGGAGACCCAGTACTTC
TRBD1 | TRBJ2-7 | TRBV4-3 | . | CASSLDRGQGYEQYF | TGCGCCAGCAGCCTCGACAGGGGACAGGGATACGAGCAGTACTTC
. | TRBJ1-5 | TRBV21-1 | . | CASSQNSNQPQHF | TGTGCCAGCAGCCAGAATAGCAATCAGCCCCAGCATTTT
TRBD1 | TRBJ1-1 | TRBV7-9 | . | CASSLRTGVGTEAFF | TGTGCCAGCAGCTTACGGACAGGCGTCGGCACTGAAGCTTTCTTT
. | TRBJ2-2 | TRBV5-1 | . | CASSPSVGEGGTGELFF | TGCGCCAGCAGCCCTTCTGTGGGGGAAGGGGGCACCGGGGAGCTGTTTTTT
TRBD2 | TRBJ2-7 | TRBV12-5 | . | CASGLGGEYEQYF | TGTGCTAGTGGGCTGGGGGGGGAGTACGAGCAGTACTTC
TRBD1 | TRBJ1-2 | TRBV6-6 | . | CASSTGGDYGYTF | TGTGCCAGCAGTACAGGGGGCGACTATGGCTACACCTTC
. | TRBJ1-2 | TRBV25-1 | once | CASSVPGVIEGYTF | TGTGCCAGCAGTGTCCCAGGGGTAATAGAGGGCTACACCTTC
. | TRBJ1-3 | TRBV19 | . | CASRLLGAGDSGNTIYF | TGTGCCAGTAGGTTGCTTGGAGCAGGGGACTCTGGAAACACCATATATTTT
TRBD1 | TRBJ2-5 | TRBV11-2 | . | CASSLAGQGIQETQYF | TGTGCCAGCAGCTTAGCGGGACAGGGGATCCAAGAGACCCAGTACTTC
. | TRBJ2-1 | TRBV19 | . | CATSWTSSSYNEQFF | TGTGCCACATCCTGGACTTCCAGCTCCTACAATGAGCAGTTCTTC